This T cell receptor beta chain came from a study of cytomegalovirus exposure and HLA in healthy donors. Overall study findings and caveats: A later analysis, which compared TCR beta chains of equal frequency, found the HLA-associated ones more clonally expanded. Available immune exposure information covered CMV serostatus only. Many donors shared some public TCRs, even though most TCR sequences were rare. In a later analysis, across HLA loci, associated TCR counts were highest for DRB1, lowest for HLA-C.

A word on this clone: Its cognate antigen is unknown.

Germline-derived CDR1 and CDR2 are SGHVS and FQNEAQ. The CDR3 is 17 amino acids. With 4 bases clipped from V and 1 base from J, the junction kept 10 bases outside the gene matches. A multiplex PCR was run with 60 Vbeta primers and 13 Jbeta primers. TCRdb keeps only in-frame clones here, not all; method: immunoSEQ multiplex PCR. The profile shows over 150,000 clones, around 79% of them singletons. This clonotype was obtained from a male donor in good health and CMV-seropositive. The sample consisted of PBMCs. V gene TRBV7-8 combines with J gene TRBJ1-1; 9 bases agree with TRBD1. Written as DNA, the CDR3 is TGTGCCAGCAGCTGGGACAGGGAGAAGGCGTGGAACACTGAAGCTTTCTTT. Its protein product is CASSWDREKAWNTEAFF.